The 5 T cell receptor beta chains presented below share a single source sample, sequenced in a study of shared clonotypes between healthy human individuals. Profiling relied on immunoSEQ multiplex PCR, and the TCRdb table lists in-frame clones only, not all of them. The table lists 550,000 to 600,000 clones, around 81% of them singletons. The source material was PBMCs. The receptors were sampled from a woman aged 40 to 50 in good health. Some clones in this sample may be carry-over from other donors' samples.

This clone was seen only once. The J gene is TRBJ2-7, the V gene TRBV2, with TRBD2 matching 7 bases. This CDR3 comprises 13 residues. Per germline, CDR1 SNHLY and CDR2 FYNNEI. With V trimmed by 8 bases and J by 4 bases, 8 bases remained unmatched. The CDR3 DNA is TGTGCCAGCTGCGTGGGGGGAGGGTACGAGCAGTACTTC. This sequence encodes CASCVGGGYEQYF.

CDR3: CASSKPRGTSVAGNEQFF. The DNA of the CDR3 is TGTGCCAGCAGCAAACCCCGGGGGACTAGCGTAGCCGGCAATGAGCAGTTCTTC. The chain carries TRBV27 and TRBJ2-1, with 10 bases fitting TRBD2. The CDR3 totals 18 residues. CDR1 MNHEY and CDR2 SMNVEV come from the germline V gene (reference sequence). V trimming: 6 bases; J trimming: 6 bases; junction bases outside the gene matches: 17.

Worth noting for this clone: This sample includes further DNA sequences coding for the same CDR3. V gene TRBV29-1 combines with J gene TRBJ2-3, with D unclear. The V gene's germline CDR1 is SQVTM and CDR2 ANQGSEA. This CDR3 has 11 amino acids. V was shortened by 7 bases and J by 0 bases, with 5 bases between the two germline ends. The DNA of the CDR3 is TGCAGCGCCAAAAGCACAGATACGCAGTATTTT. It codes for CSAKSTDTQYF.

This clone was seen a few times. A read error is likely here: a far larger clone is one base away. Other DNA sequences in the sample encode the same CDR3. The chain has TRBV10-3 and TRBJ1-2, with D tentatively TRBD1 (6 bases). CDR1 is ENHRY, CDR2 SYGVKD, per germline. There are 13 residues in the CDR3. The CDR3, as DNA: TGCGCCATCAGTTCGGACAGAAACTATGGCTACACCTTC. It codes for CAISSDRNYGYTF.

The chain links TRBV28 to TRBJ2-2; possibly TRBD1 for D (5 bases). The CDR3 has 15 residues. Germline assignment: CDR1 MDHEN and CDR2 SYDVKM. Deletions cut 7 bases from V and 1 base from J, with 13 bases between. The CDR3 loop is CASTPRGQNTGELFF. Written as DNA, the CDR3 is TGTGCCAGCACCCCGCGAGGACAGAACACCGGGGAGCTGTTTTTT.